This T cell receptor beta chain was identified during a study of T-cell reconstitution after alpha-beta-depleted transplantation in children. The TCRbeta library incorporated unique molecular identifiers. Using its own MiXCR run on the PCR reads, TCRdb lists one record per CDR3 protein. The sample yields some 95,000 distinct CDR3 sequences, under 25% seen once. Germline V gene data show CDR1 as SGHRS and CDR2 as YFSETQ. J gave up 0 bases and V 5 bases, and 13 bases lay outside the gene matches. The CDR3 is 18 amino acids. Study-wide results and limits: T-cell numbers and diversity, one year after transplant, stemmed largely from T cells that were newly produced. Reported findings indicate that, about two months after transplant, alpha-beta T cells came from several hundred expanded clones, which were derived from non-depleted graft cells.

Turning to this clonotype: Antigen: not known.

The source material was PBMCs, sampled before TCRalphabeta/CD19-depleted stem cell transplant. The receptor's source is a boy younger than 10 with acute lymphoblastic leukemia, due to receive a stem cell transplant. The chain links TRBV5-1 to TRBJ2-1, with 8 bases that match TRBD2. The CDR3 DNA is TGCGCCAGCAGAAAGATCTCTGCGGGAGGAGGCTCCTACAATGAGCAGTTCTTC. This codes for CASRKISAGGGSYNEQFF.